The 11 T cell receptor beta chains below come from one sample, sequenced in a study of Ad26.COV2.S vaccination and SARS-CoV-2 variants. Treatment indicated: roughly 20 received Ad26.COV2.S at low or high dose, single or two shots; roughly five received placebo; per-sample allocation not given. Specimens were obtained on day 63 following the first vaccine or placebo injection. Assay: immunoSEQ multiplex PCR; the TCRdb copy retains only in-frame clones and omits some. The sample has 200,000 to 250,000 clones, more than 75% seen once. The input for sequencing was peripheral blood, taken in a trial of Ad26.COV2.S vaccine versus placebo. The receptors shown here come from a person between 18 and 65 years old who received the Ad26.COV2.S COVID-19 vaccine or a placebo.

The chain is built from TRBV6-5 and TRBJ1-4; no reliable D call. The germline V gene encodes CDR1 MNHEY and CDR2 SVGAGI. Trimming removed 0 bases from V and 8 bases from J, with 13 bases in between. CDR3 length equals 15 residues. CDR3 sequence: CASSYSNPGGEKLFF. The CDR3 DNA follows: TGTGCCAGCAGTTACTCGAACCCCGGAGGAGAAAAACTGTTTTTT.

This chain joins TRBV11-3 and TRBJ2-1; D remains ambiguous. The CDR3 extends over 12 amino acids. V lost 8 bases to trimming and J lost 2 bases, with 7 bases between them. The V gene's germline CDR1 is SGHNT and CDR2 YENEEA. CDR3 coding DNA: TGTGCCAGCGGGCGGACCTACAATGAGCAGTTCTTC. Its translation: CASGRTYNEQFF.

The chain recombines TRBV7-8 with TRBJ1-2, with D possibly being TRBD1 (5 bases). Trimming left V 5 bases short and J 8 bases short, with 18 bases between. CDR3 size: 14 residues. Germline CDR1 and CDR2: SGHVS and FQNEAQ. In nucleotides, the CDR3 is TGTGCCAGCAGCCCCGGGGGGAGGGAAGGAGGCTACACCTTC. Amino acids: CASSPGGREGGYTF.

The chain employs TRBV6-2 or TRBV6-3 and TRBJ1-1; TRBD1 might be the D (6 bases). Germline CDR1 MNHEY, CDR2 SVGEGT. Trimming took off 2 bases at V and 8 bases at J, with 15 bases between the two ends. This CDR3 spans 14 amino acids. CDR3 sequence reads: CASSYTSSGTEAFF. The CDR3 DNA reads as TGTGCCAGCAGTTACACATCCTCCGGGACAGAAGCTTTCTTT.

The rearrangement links TRBV5-7 to TRBJ1-1; a possible D gene is TRBD1 (6 bases). TRBV5-7 is filed as an ORF, its function uncertain. V was pared by 0 bases and J by 5 bases, with 17 bases between. The CDR3 covers 16 residues. CDR3 DNA sequence: TGTGCCAGCAGCTTGGTTCCGGGGGCGGCGGGAACTGAAGCTTTCTTT. Amino acids: CASSLVPGAAGTEAFF.

The gene calls are TRBV4-1 and TRBJ2-7; D call uncertain. V was shortened by 1 base and J by 0 bases, with 16 bases between the two germline ends. Germline V lookup: CDR1 MGHRA, CDR2 YSYEKL. The CDR3 contains 17 residues. Written as DNA, the CDR3 is TGCGCCAGCAGCCAAGCTTGGTGGGGATACTTCTCCTACGAGCAGTACTTC. Translation: CASSQAWWGYFSYEQYF.

The chain carries TRBV11-3 and TRBJ1-1; D remains unclear. The CDR3 consists of 12 residues. V was clipped by 8 bases and J by 5 bases, with 12 bases between them. CDR1 SGHNT and CDR2 YENEEA come from the germline V gene. The CDR3 nucleotides read TGTGCCAGCTCCAGTAGGGAGACTGAAGCTTTCTTT. This codes for CASSSRETEAFF.

V usage is TRBV5-5 and J usage is TRBJ2-1; 12 bases fit TRBD2. After removal of 5 bases from V and 7 bases from J, the junction contained 7 bases not matched to a gene. CDR3 size: 15 residues. CDR1 is SGHKS and CDR2 is YYEKEE in the germline V gene (reference sequence). The CDR3 is CASRRLAGEGNEQFF. In DNA form, the CDR3 reads TGTGCCAGCAGACGACTAGCGGGAGAAGGGAATGAGCAGTTCTTC. Together with reference TRBV5-5 and TRBJ2-1, the CDR3 gives the full variable domain: DAGVTQSPTHLIKTRGQQVTLRCSPISGHKSVSWYQQVLGQGPQFIFQYYEKEERGRGNFPDRFSARQFPNYSSELNVNALLLGDSALYLCASRRLAGEGNEQFFGPGTRLTVL.

The chain carries TRBV4-1 and TRBJ2-3; D is undetermined. Trimming removed 0 bases at V and 2 bases at J, with 12 bases between. This CDR3 has 16 residues. Germline V gives CDR1 MGHRA, CDR2 YSYEKL. The CDR3 region is CASSQDPSPYTDTQYF. The CDR3 DNA is TGCGCCAGCAGCCAAGATCCCAGCCCTTACACAGATACGCAGTATTTT.

The rearrangement joins TRBV18 to TRBJ1-3; D is undetermined. The length of the CDR3 is 17 residues. V was shortened by 3 bases and J by 2 bases, with 17 bases between the two germline ends. Germline lookup yields CDR1 KGHSH and CDR2 LQKENI. As DNA, the CDR3 is TGTGCCAGCTCACCTCTCCCCCAAGCGAGGACTGGAAACACCATATATTTT. It is translated as CASSPLPQARTGNTIYF. The variable domain in full, with the rest retrieved from reference TRBV18 and TRBJ1-3, is NAGVMQNPRHLVRRRGQEARLRCSPMKGHSHVYWYRQLPEEGLKFMVYLQKENIIDESGMPKERFSAEFPKEGPSILRIQQVVRGDSAAYFCASSPLPQARTGNTIYFGEGSWLTVV.

The V call is TRBV5-1, the J call TRBJ1-6; the D gene is possibly TRBD1 (6 bases). This CDR3 has 14 residues. The V end lost 4 bases, the J end lost 10 bases, and 15 bases lay between the germline ends. Germline V gene data show CDR1 as SGHRS and CDR2 as YFSETQ. CDR3 sequence (DNA): TGCGCCAGCAGCCCAGGGGATCGGGGGTCACCCCTCCACTTT. Protein product: CASSPGDRGSPLHF.